This TCR beta chain originates from a study of OX40 agonist ivuxolimab in advanced cancers. Some clones are missing from TCRdb's copy, which holds only in-frame ones; the method was immunoSEQ multiplex PCR. In the table there are 64,000 or so clones, about 83% of which are singletons. Germline CDR1 reads SGHRS; CDR2 reads YFSETQ. Trimming stripped 4 bases from V and 3 bases from J, with 17 bases between. The CDR3 length is 16 residues. The chain has TRBV5-1 and TRBJ2-1; perhaps TRBD1 as D (5 bases). Material: CD4+ or CD8+ T cells sorted from blood, obtained in a trial of the OX40 agonist ivuxolimab. The receptor was isolated from an adult with an advanced solid tumor such as melanoma, head and neck, liver or kidney cancer. CDR3: CASSPPRVDRYNEQFF. CDR3 in DNA: TGCGCCAGCAGCCCACCCAGGGTTGATCGCTACAATGAGCAGTTCTTC.